This T cell receptor (beta chain) was sequenced for a study of blood T cell repertoires in COVID-19. Study background: The cDNA or gDNA used as material had been derived from T cells, B-cell-depleted T cells, or PBMCs.

Source study methods: Estimates of nucleated cell counts were drawn from the amplification of reference gene primers. The protocol was immunoSEQ multiplex PCR, while the TCRdb copy is restricted to in-frame clones and leaves out a portion. That table supplies the V and J calls and clone size; D and trimming were determined from the DNA. Here the sample spans approximately 320,000 clones, roughly 90% being singletons. In its sample, this clone was seen once. The cohort comprised adults aged about 18 to 90 years residing in approximately 25 US areas. The junction had 3 bases not matched to a gene; V was cut back by 3 bases and J by 0 bases. Germline V gene data show CDR1 as MGHRA and CDR2 as YSYEKL. CDR3 length equals 15 residues.

The chain has TRBV4-1 and TRBJ2-7, with TRBD1 matching over 9 bases. Sample: PBMCs or T cells enriched from blood (not recorded which). The receptor comes from a man aged 60 to 69 who had recovered from COVID-19. This chain's CDR3 is CASSHGTGISYEQYF. The CDR3 nucleotides read TGCGCCAGCAGCCACGGGACAGGGATCTCCTACGAGCAGTACTTC.